One and the same sample provided the 18 T cell receptor beta chains below, sequenced in a study of PD-L1 blockade in urothelial cancer. Clones were sequenced by immunoSEQ multiplex PCR, and TCRdb holds only the in-frame ones, with some missing. The profile shows about 30,000 clones, more than 75% of them singletons. This specimen consisted of PBMCs, obtained around atezolizumab (anti-PD-L1) treatment. Receptors originate from a man aged 50-60 years with urothelial cancer.

J is TRBJ2-7 and V is TRBV6-6; TRBD2 matches at 9 bases. Germline V lookup: CDR1 MNHNY, CDR2 SVGAGI (reference sequence). This CDR3 region has 14 residues. The J segment lost 3 bases and the V segment lost 6 bases, leaving 6 bases of the junction unmatched. This chain's CDR3 is CASSLLAGYYEQYF. In DNA, the CDR3 is TGTGCCAGCAGCCTTCTAGCGGGGTACTACGAGCAGTACTTC.

The genes are TRBV9 and TRBJ1-1, with 8 bases that match TRBD1. Germline loops: CDR1 SGDLS, CDR2 YYNGEE. V shed 3 bases and J 0 bases; nucleotides not matched to a gene: 4. This CDR3 is 15 amino acids long. CDR3 sequence: CASSADRGMNTEAFF. CDR3 nucleotides: TGTGCCAGCAGCGCAGACAGGGGAATGAACACTGAAGCTTTCTTT.

The V call is TRBV19, the J call TRBJ2-1, with 7 bases matching TRBD1. V lost 2 bases to trimming and J lost 5 bases; unmatched junction nucleotides: 9. Germline V gene data show CDR1 as LNHDA and CDR2 as SQIVND (reference sequence). The CDR3 consists of 16 residues. CDR3 sequence reads: CASSIIRDRPDNEQFF. CDR3 nucleotide sequence: TGTGCCAGTAGTATAATCCGGGACAGACCTGACAATGAGCAGTTCTTC.

J is TRBJ2-2 and V is TRBV6-4, with D possibly being TRBD1 (5 bases). CDR1 MRHNA and CDR2 SNTAGT come from the germline V gene. V lost 2 bases, J lost 1 base, and 5 bases lay in between. The CDR3 consists of 14 residues. The CDR3 region is CASSDGQNTGELFF. The CDR3 DNA reads as TGTGCCAGCAGTGACGGACAGAACACCGGGGAGCTGTTTTTT.

This clone was seen only once. The chain is built from TRBV6-4 and TRBJ2-1, with 8 bases matching TRBD2. This CDR3 has 16 residues. Germline values: CDR1 MRHNA, CDR2 SNTAGT. V lost 0 bases, J lost 3 bases, and 4 bases stayed unmatched. The DNA of the CDR3 is TGTGCCAGCAGTGACTCGAGCGGGAGCTTCTACAATGAGCAGTTCTTC. It codes for CASSDSSGSFYNEQFF.

V is TRBV5-4 and J is TRBJ1-1; D not resolved. The CDR3 consists of 14 residues. Looked up from germline, CDR1 is SGHNT and CDR2 is YYREEE (reference sequence). Between the trimmed V and J ends, which lost 4 bases and 3 bases, there was a span of 13 bases. CDR3 residues: CASSPIVSDTEAFF. The CDR3 DNA follows: TGTGCCAGCAGCCCCATAGTCTCCGACACTGAAGCTTTCTTT.

The genes are TRBV5-8 and TRBJ2-1, with 7 bases identical to TRBD1. Unmatched junction bases numbered 6, after V lost 1 base and J lost 2 bases. This CDR3 is built from 16 residues. In germline, CDR1 is SGHTS, CDR2 YDEGEE. DNA for the CDR3: TGTGCCAGCAGCTTGTTGGGGACAGCCACCTACAATGAGCAGTTCTTC. Its protein product is CASSLLGTATYNEQFF.

V gene TRBV5-1 combines with J gene TRBJ2-3, with 12 bases that match TRBD2. The junction had 5 bases not matched to a gene; V was cut back by 0 bases and J by 3 bases. Germline CDR1 SGHRS, CDR2 YFSETQ. This CDR3 region has 17 residues. CDR3 in DNA: TGCGCCAGCAGCTTGGGACTAGCGGGAGTAGGGACAGATACGCAGTATTTT. Its translation is CASSLGLAGVGTDTQYF.

This chain uses TRBV7-2 with TRBJ2-5; D might be TRBD1 (6 bases). The CDR3 totals 15 residues. Germline V lookup: CDR1 SGHTA, CDR2 FQGNSA. The ends were cut back, 5 bases at V and 5 bases at J, with 18 bases in the middle. CDR3 region: CASSTGMGPGETQYF. The CDR3 nucleotides read TGTGCCAGCAGCACAGGGATGGGGCCTGGGGAGACCCAGTACTTC.

CDR3 nucleotides: TGTGCCAGCAGTTCTGCCCGAATGGCGGGAGGGCTAATATCCTACGAGCAGTACTTC. Translated: CASSSARMAGGLISYEQYF. V is TRBV27 and J is TRBJ2-7; 9 bases are shared with TRBD2. Germline V CDR1 and CDR2: MNHEY, SMNVEV (reference sequence). V was pared by 4 bases and J by 1 base, with 17 bases of the junction left unmatched. The CDR3 spans 19 residues.

The chain has TRBV19 and TRBJ1-2; possible D gene TRBD1, 5 bases. The germline V and J ends were trimmed by 6 bases and 1 base, with 12 bases remaining between them. The CDR3 extends over 14 amino acids. Germline V lookup: CDR1 LNHDA, CDR2 SQIVND (reference sequence). Here the CDR3 DNA reads TGTGCCAGTAGCCCCGGGGGGTTTAACTATGGCTACACCTTC. Protein: CASSPGGFNYGYTF.

In DNA, the CDR3 is TGCGCCAGCAGCACGGGGACAGGGGTTACCTACGAGCAGTACTTC. This gives the protein CASSTGTGVTYEQYF. This chain uses TRBV4-3 with TRBJ2-7; the match to TRBD1 covers 10 bases. The CDR3 contains 15 residues. Germline loops: CDR1 LGHNA, CDR2 YSLEER. V lost 5 bases to trimming and J lost 2 bases; unmatched junction nucleotides: 6.

This chain joins TRBV5-1 and TRBJ2-1; possibly TRBD1 for D (6 bases). V was pared by 4 bases and J by 1 base, with 18 bases between. The length of the CDR3 is 17 residues. Germline CDR1 and CDR2: SGHRS and YFSETQ. The CDR3 bases are TGCGCCAGCAGCCCAGGGGACCAACCTGTATCCTACAATGAGCAGTTCTTC. Translated: CASSPGDQPVSYNEQFF.

The V gene is TRBV5-1, the J gene TRBJ1-5, with D perhaps TRBD1 (5 bases). V lost 0 bases, J lost 6 bases, and 13 bases lay in between. Germline CDR1 and CDR2: SGHRS and YFSETQ. The CDR3 has 15 residues. CDR3 region: CASSLAGGATQPQHF. DNA of the CDR3: TGCGCCAGCAGCTTGGCGGGGGGTGCCACTCAGCCCCAGCATTTT.

The chain joins TRBV11-2 to TRBJ2-5; TRBD2 is a possible D gene (5 bases). CDR1 is SGHAT and CDR2 is FQNNGV in the germline V gene. Between the trimmed V and J ends, which lost 5 bases and 4 bases, there was a span of 20 bases. CDR3 length equals 16 residues. The CDR3 spells CASSGLGRLALETQYF. The CDR3 DNA sequence: TGTGCCAGCAGCGGGCTCGGCCGGCTAGCCCTAGAGACCCAGTACTTC.

The chain employs TRBV2 and TRBJ2-3, with D perhaps TRBD2 (5 bases). The V end was cut by 0 bases, the J end by 1 base, with 11 bases between. CDR1 is SNHLY and CDR2 is FYNNEI in the germline V gene. CDR3 length equals 16 residues. The chain's CDR3 is CASSEARAGGTDTQYF. The CDR3 nucleotides are TGTGCCAGCAGTGAAGCGCGCGCCGGGGGCACAGATACGCAGTATTTT.

The rearrangement joins TRBV11-1 to TRBJ2-5; 7 nucleotides line up with TRBD1. This CDR3 has 15 amino acids. In germline, CDR1 is SGHAT, CDR2 FQDESV (reference sequence). With 6 bases clipped from V and 4 bases from J, the junction kept 11 bases outside the gene matches. The CDR3 DNA reads TGTGCCAGCAGTCTAGCACAGGGGATAGGAGAGACCCAGTACTTC. It is translated as CASSLAQGIGETQYF.

The V and J genes are TRBV4-1 and TRBJ2-2; D is possibly TRBD2 (5 bases). The germline gives CDR1 MGHRA, CDR2 YSYEKL. There are 15 residues in the CDR3. V lost 0 bases to trimming and J lost 8 bases, with 13 bases between them. In DNA, the CDR3 is TGCGCCAGCAGCCAAGAGAACCCCAGGAGGGGGGAGCTGTTTTTT. It codes for CASSQENPRRGELFF.